This T cell receptor (beta chain) is drawn from a study of T cell clones after liver transplantation (dated by TCRdb to between 2019 and 2020). Study-wide context: The samples were obtained from ITN030ST, a randomized trial that attempted immunosuppression withdrawal within 2 years after liver transplantation. No induction therapy was given to the subjects, and standard immunosuppression was administered until randomization at 12-24 months post-transplant. Donor-reactive T cell clones were identified by TCRbeta sequencing after a pre-transplant mixed lymphocyte reaction and then tracked in post-transplant blood. Third party-reactive TCRbeta sequences from pre-transplant MLRs were also identified as an antigen-independent comparator for donor-reactive sequences. The study cohort included 8 liver transplant recipients, of whom 3 were classified as tolerant and 5 as non-tolerant. Blood samples were collected pre-transplant, pre-randomization before withdrawal, and post-randomization after either complete withdrawal or failed withdrawal. Tolerance was defined as complete withdrawal of immunosuppression for at least one year without a rise in liver enzymes beyond twice the upper limit of normal. Three of the eight recipients were HCV-positive; the others were transplanted for non-autoimmune, non-viral indications. On the study overall, not on this receptor specifically: Circulating donor-reactive CD4 TCRbeta sequences fell significantly post-transplant in most of the 8 subjects, irrespective of tolerance or HCV status. A greater decline was seen for donor-reactive sequences than for third party-reactive sequences, suggesting partial antigen-specific deletion unrelated to withdrawal success. In a couple of subjects, low numbers of available donor cells limited the measurable donor-reactive repertoire. Without allograft tissue specimens, donor-reactive T cells may have migrated into the graft rather than being deleted. Conclusions were preliminary, limited by small, heterogeneous patient numbers and non-standardized post-transplant time points. When repertoire turnover was accounted for, significantly reduced detection of donor-reactive sequences was found in 7 of 8 subjects for CD4 and in 8 of 8 subjects for CD8.

From cysteine to phenylalanine, the CDR3 is 17 amino acids long. The entry retains the CDR3 DNA only, 51 bases that are in frame from base 1. The germline V gene sets CDR1 to SGDLS and CDR2 to YYNGEE. V is pruned by 3 bases and J by 6 bases, leaving 13 bases of the junction without a gene match. High-throughput TCRbeta CDR3 sequencing of frozen genomic DNA was performed by immunoSEQ, with PCR amplification, mapping, bias correction and internal controls included. The source study handled its data this way. Only productive rearrangements were retained, with each unique TCRbeta sequence defined by its CDR3 nucleotide sequence together with its V and J gene. A sequence counted as donor-reactive only if the sequence showed at least 5-fold expansion in CFSE-low cells compared with unstimulated pre-transplant cells and had a frequency of at least 0.01%. Minimum frequency thresholds were set for each subject on the basis of the unstimulated sample with the lowest template count, so that a detection power of at least 90% was ensured. Jensen-Shannon divergence between the top 1000 TCRbeta sequences after and before transplant was used to measure repertoire turnover. Changes in detection of donor-reactive sequences were assessed with two-sided Fisher's exact tests. The immuneACCESS repertoire file appears here via TCRdb, limited to in-frame rearrangements. These files lack a portion of the clones; in checked studies, under half of the deficit traces to unresolved V genes, and the cause of the others is not known. D and trimming were read from the DNA, whereas the V and J calls and clone size are those reported in that table. Here the sample has 65,000 to 70,000 clones; nearly 95% occur a single time. 0.75% to 1% of the sample comes from the top ten.

Worth noting for this clone: What antigen it recognizes has not been identified. No per-base quality is available; no much larger clone lies one base away.

Unstimulated PBMCs, after thawing, were stained for CD3, CD4 and CD8 and then FACS-sorted into CD3+CD4+ and CD3+CD8+ populations. Each of the 8 studied subjects was randomized to immunosuppression withdrawal. The Qiagen DNeasy Blood and Tissue Kit was used for genomic DNA isolation. The sequence came from a human patient who received a liver transplant. In transplant recipients, some T cells may be of donor rather than host origin. The V gene is TRBV9 and the J gene is TRBJ2-2; 8 middle bases align to TRBD2. The starting material was CD4+ T cells from blood, obtained less than 28 months after liver transplant. This receptor carries the CDR3 CASSAPSGGRYAGELFF. The nucleotide sequence is TGTGCCAGCAGCGCCCCCTCGGGCGGGAGGTACGCCGGGGAGCTGTTTTTT.